This T cell receptor beta chain was recorded in a study of cytomegalovirus exposure and HLA in healthy donors. This CDR3 has 15 amino acids. Trimming removed 8 bases at V and 0 bases at J, with 15 bases between. The germline V gene encodes CDR1 LNHDA and CDR2 SQIVND (reference sequence). The PCR used 60 Vbeta and 13 Jbeta primers. Measured with immunoSEQ multiplex PCR; TCRdb has only the in-frame clones, and not every one. Altogether under 150,000 clones are present, approximately 80% being singletons, with the ten largest covering roughly 5.6%. Sequencing input: PBMCs. The TCR originated in a woman in her thirties or forties in good health and CMV-seropositive. The rearrangement joins TRBV19 to TRBJ2-3; tentatively, D is TRBD2 (6 bases). The CDR3 DNA is TGTGCCAGTGCCTGGGACTCCGTTAGCACAGATACGCAGTATTTT. It encodes CASAWDSVSTDTQYF.